The T cell receptor beta chain under discussion was sequenced for a study of T cell changes during pregnancy in multiple sclerosis. TCRdb's table, derived via immunoSEQ multiplex PCR, lists solely in-frame clones and lacks some. The repertoire holds 91,000 or so clones, with 80% to 95% as singletons. Germline CDR1 and CDR2: LNHDA and SQIVND (reference sequence). The CDR3 has 17 amino acids. V shed 1 base and J shed 7 bases, with 17 bases lying between them. This material consisted of peripheral blood, taken after pregnancy. The chain is built from TRBV19 and TRBJ1-6, with D unclear. The receptor's source is a female donor with multiple sclerosis, enrolled in a pregnancy study. This chain's CDR3 is CASSIARSGVRNSPLHF. CDR3 nucleotide sequence: TGTGCCAGTAGTATAGCCCGGAGCGGGGTAAGAAATTCACCCCTCCACTTT.